Each of the 30 T cell receptor beta chains below was sequenced from the same sample in a study of PD-L1 blockade in urothelial cancer. Method: immunoSEQ multiplex PCR; TCRdb's copy keeps in-frame clones and lacks some. The repertoire consists of about 88,000 clones, with approximately 90% occurring once and the leading ten covering more than 8%. The specimen comprised PBMCs, sampled around atezolizumab (anti-PD-L1) treatment. The source of these receptors is a man aged 60-69 years with urothelial cancer.

The chain joins TRBV4-3 to TRBJ2-2; the D gene is possibly TRBD1 (5 bases). V was trimmed by 0 bases and J by 5 bases, leaving 7 bases between them. The CDR3 consists of 14 residues. Germline-derived CDR1 and CDR2 are LGHNA and YSLEER. CDR3 nucleotides: TGCGCCAGCAGCCAAGAGTCAGGGACCGGGGAGCTGTTTTTT. The encoded protein is CASSQESGTGELFF.

The chain links TRBV14 to TRBJ1-2; the D gene is possibly TRBD1 (6 bases). This CDR3 has 14 amino acids. V was cut by 3 bases and J by 6 bases, with 14 bases left in between. The germline V gene encodes CDR1 SGHDN and CDR2 FVKESK. Written as DNA, the CDR3 is TGTGCCAGCAGCCAGGCCGGGACATCCCATGGCTACACCTTC. This encodes CASSQAGTSHGYTF.

Comment on this clone: Germline is not matched at one junction end, which may reflect a read error. The gene calls are TRBV9 and TRBJ2-2; TRBD2 matches at 7 bases. The germline V gene encodes CDR1 SGDLS and CDR2 YYNGEE. CDR3 size: 12 residues. CDR3 amino acids: CASSVTRGVLFF. DNA for the CDR3: TGTGCCAGCAGCGTTACCCGGGGGGTGCTGTTTTTT.

The chain has TRBV21-1 and TRBJ2-3; the table assigns TRBD2, which was not confirmed against the DNA. TRBV21-1 is a pseudogene locus. This CDR3 is 16 amino acids long. CDR3: CATSPLSGRAADTQYF. CDR3 sequence (DNA): TGTGCCACCTCCCCCCTAAGCGGGAGGGCTGCGGATACGCAGTATTTT.

This sequence joins TRBV2 and TRBJ1-1; no definite D call. CDR1 is SNHLY, CDR2 FYNNEI, per germline. Deletions cut 8 bases from V and 0 bases from J, with 10 bases between. This CDR3 is built from 13 residues. CDR3 region: CASARQVNTEAFF. The CDR3 DNA sequence: TGTGCCAGCGCCAGGCAAGTGAACACTGAAGCTTTCTTT.

The CDR3 spells CASSLGYSGNTIYF. CDR3 bases: TGTGCCAGCAGCTTGGGCTACTCTGGAAACACCATATATTTT. This sequence joins TRBV11-2 and TRBJ1-3; D not resolved. The germline V gene encodes CDR1 SGHAT and CDR2 FQNNGV. The V gene lost 3 bases and the J gene lost 0 bases, with 6 bases spanning the gap. CDR3 length: 14 amino acids.

J is TRBJ2-3 and V is TRBV7-9; 11 bases map to TRBD2. Trimming removed 5 bases from V and 1 base from J; junction bases left unmatched: 8. This CDR3 spans 17 amino acids. Germline CDR1 reads SEHNR; CDR2 reads FQNEAQ (reference sequence). The CDR3 DNA reads TGTGCCAGCAGCCCCCCTGGGACTAGCGGCCGCACAGATACGCAGTATTTT. Protein sequence: CASSPPGTSGRTDTQYF.

The V call is TRBV7-2, the J call TRBJ2-7; the match to TRBD2 covers 11 bases. The V gene end was trimmed by 3 bases and the J gene end by 2 bases; junction bases not matched to a gene: 6. Germline lookup yields CDR1 SGHTA and CDR2 FQGNSA. The CDR3 is made up of 16 amino acids. The CDR3 DNA sequence: TGTGCCAGCAGCTTCCCTCTAGCGGGAGGAACCTACGAGCAGTACTTC. The encoded protein is CASSFPLAGGTYEQYF.

The chain employs TRBV5-6 and TRBJ2-4; TRBD2 matches at 12 bases. The CDR3 has 19 amino acids. Germline lookup yields CDR1 SGHDT and CDR2 YYEEEE. The junction had 10 bases not matched to a gene; V was cut back by 3 bases and J by 0 bases. CDR3 residues: CASSSTSGGILLAKNIQYF. The DNA for the CDR3 is TGTGCCAGCAGCTCTACTAGCGGGGGGATCCTTCTAGCCAAAAACATTCAGTACTTC. The full variable domain, with the rest looked up from reference TRBV5-6 and TRBJ2-4, is DAGVTQSPTHLIKTRGQQVTLRCSPKSGHDTVSWYQQALGQGPQFIFQYYEEEERQRGNFPDRFSGHQFPNYSSELNVNALLLGDSALYLCASSSTSGGILLAKNIQYFGAGTRLSVL.

The chain links TRBV19 to TRBJ1-5; no firm D call. V was pared by 6 bases and J by 7 bases, with 10 bases between. The CDR3 covers 12 residues. CDR1 is LNHDA, CDR2 SQIVND, per germline (reference sequence). The CDR3 DNA reads TGTGCCAGTAGGATGGGGAGGCAGCCCCAGCATTTT. Amino acids: CASRMGRQPQHF.

The chain is built from TRBV6-5 and TRBJ1-2; 8 nucleotides line up with TRBD1. The germline V gene has CDR1 MNHEY and CDR2 SVGAGI. The J segment lost 7 bases and the V segment lost 5 bases, leaving 9 bases of the junction unmatched. The length of the CDR3 is 14 residues. DNA for the CDR3: TGTGCCAGCAGTCAACAGTTGACAGGGGTTGGCTACACCTTC. Protein product: CASSQQLTGVGYTF.

The genes are TRBV5-6 and TRBJ2-3; 8 nucleotides match TRBD2. V lost 0 bases and J lost 2; bases outside the gene matches: 2. CDR3 length: 15 residues. The germline CDR1 and CDR2 sequences are SGHDT and YYEEEE. In DNA form, the CDR3 reads TGTGCCAGCAGCTTGGTCGGGGGGGCCACAGATACGCAGTATTTT. It specifies CASSLVGGATDTQYF. Supplemented by reference TRBV5-6 and TRBJ2-3, the full variable domain reads DAGVTQSPTHLIKTRGQQVTLRCSPKSGHDTVSWYQQALGQGPQFIFQYYEEEERQRGNFPDRFSGHQFPNYSSELNVNALLLGDSALYLCASSLVGGATDTQYFGPGTRLTVL.

The chain couples TRBV5-1 to TRBJ2-1, with 8 bases matching TRBD1. Trimming removed 0 bases from V and 9 bases from J; junction bases left unmatched: 8. The CDR3 contains 15 residues. Germline values: CDR1 SGHRS, CDR2 YFSETQ. CDR3 sequence: CASSLALRQGSEQFF. For the CDR3, the DNA is TGCGCCAGCAGCTTGGCCCTGAGACAGGGGAGTGAGCAGTTCTTC. Together with reference TRBV5-1 and TRBJ2-1, the CDR3 gives the full variable domain: KAGVTQTPRYLIKTRGQQVTLSCSPISGHRSVSWYQQTPGQGLQFLFEYFSETQRNKGNFPGRFSGRQFSNSRSEMNVSTLELGDSALYLCASSLALRQGSEQFFGPGTRLTVL.

The rearrangement links TRBV7-6 to TRBJ2-2; TRBD1 matches at 8 bases. The V and J ends lost 4 bases and 6 bases, in that order; junction bases with no gene match: 4. The CDR3 sequence is 14 residues long. Germline-derived CDR1 and CDR2 are SGHVS and FNYEAQ. CDR3 loop: CASSWPQGAGELFF. For the CDR3, the DNA is TGTGCCAGCAGCTGGCCACAGGGGGCCGGGGAGCTGTTTTTT.

The chain has TRBV7-2 and TRBJ2-7, with D uncertain. Trimming took off 0 bases at V and 2 bases at J, with 14 bases between the two ends. The CDR3 runs to 16 residues. Germline assignment: CDR1 SGHTA and CDR2 FQGNSA. The CDR3 DNA reads as TGTGCCAGCAGCTTAGCGACGACACGTTACCCCTACGAGCAGTACTTC. Translation gives CASSLATTRYPYEQYF.

This chain connects TRBV28 to TRBJ2-2, with a possible D match to TRBD2 (6 bases). The CDR3 runs to 15 residues. V lost 5 bases and J 10 bases, leaving 20 bases between the germline ends. CDR1 and CDR2 (germline): MDHEN, SYDVKM. The CDR3 is CASSAGWGKNVELFF. CDR3 coding DNA: TGTGCCAGCAGTGCGGGATGGGGTAAAAATGTGGAGCTGTTTTTT.

The V call is TRBV5-1, the J call TRBJ2-3; 9 nucleotides match TRBD2. This CDR3 is built from 14 residues. Trimming removed 9 bases from V and 0 bases from J; junction bases left unmatched: 5. CDR1 is SGHRS and CDR2 is YFSETQ in the germline V gene. Here the CDR3 reads CATSTSGSTDTQYF. CDR3 DNA: TGCGCCACCTCGACTAGCGGTAGCACAGATACGCAGTATTTT.

The chain is built from TRBV6-1 and TRBJ2-3; D might be TRBD1 (5 bases). Trimming removed 3 bases from V and 4 bases from J, with 17 bases in between. The CDR3 is 16 residues long. CDR1 is MNHNS, CDR2 SASEGT, per germline. In nucleotides, the CDR3 is TGTGCCAGCAGTGAGTCCGCCCCAGGGTTTTCAGATACGCAGTATTTT. The encoded protein is CASSESAPGFSDTQYF.

V usage is TRBV5-1 and J usage is TRBJ2-5; a weak D match, TRBD1 (5 bases). The V end lost 0 bases, the J end lost 3 bases, and 6 bases lay between the germline ends. Germline lookup yields CDR1 SGHRS and CDR2 YFSETQ. The CDR3 has 13 residues. CDR3 in DNA: TGCGCCAGCAGCTTGGCAGGGAAAGAGACCCAGTACTTC. Encoded protein: CASSLAGKETQYF. Drawing the rest from reference TRBV5-1 and TRBJ2-5, the complete variable domain is KAGVTQTPRYLIKTRGQQVTLSCSPISGHRSVSWYQQTPGQGLQFLFEYFSETQRNKGNFPGRFSGRQFSNSRSEMNVSTLELGDSALYLCASSLAGKETQYFGPGTRLLVL.

The chain joins TRBV5-1 to TRBJ2-1, with TRBD2 matching over 9 bases. V lost 4 bases to trimming and J lost 10 bases; unmatched junction nucleotides: 12. This CDR3 contains 15 residues. Germline lookup yields CDR1 SGHRS and CDR2 YFSETQ. The CDR3 region has the DNA TGCGCCAGCAGCCCGGGTAGCGGGGGCCGTGAAGAGCAGTTCTTC. Translated, it gives CASSPGSGGREEQFF.

The rearrangement joins TRBV7-2 to TRBJ1-5, with TRBD1 matching over 10 bases. With V trimmed by 5 bases and J by 6 bases, 7 bases remained unmatched. Germline assignment: CDR1 SGHTA and CDR2 FQGNSA. The CDR3 is 15 residues long. The CDR3 DNA sequence: TGTGCCAGCAGCCAGACCGGGACAGGGGTTCAGCCCCAGCATTTT. It encodes CASSQTGTGVQPQHF. The full variable domain, its missing parts supplied by reference TRBV7-2 and TRBJ1-5, is GAGVSQSPSNKVTEKGKDVELRCDPISGHTALYWYRQSLGQGLEFLIYFQGNSAPDKSGLPSDRFSAERTGGSVSTLTIQRTQQEDSAVYLCASSQTGTGVQPQHFGDGTRLSIL.

This chain joins TRBV5-1 and TRBJ2-1; possibly TRBD2 for D (7 bases). Germline CDR1 reads SGHRS; CDR2 reads YFSETQ. Trimming took 5 bases from V and 4 from J, leaving 25 bases between them. CDR3 length: 18 residues. CDR3 in DNA: TGCGCCAGCAGTTCGGGGGCTAGCGGACCCGGATTATACAATGAGCAGTTCTTC. This gives the protein CASSSGASGPGLYNEQFF.

J is TRBJ2-6 and V is TRBV6-5; no clear D. Germline V gene sequence: CDR1 MNHEY, CDR2 SVGAGI. With 5 bases removed from V and 4 bases from J, the gap between germline ends came to 12 bases. This CDR3 is 15 amino acids long. The CDR3 loop is CASSLTSSGANVLTF. The CDR3 nucleotides read TGTGCCAGCAGTCTAACCTCGTCCGGGGCCAACGTCCTGACTTTC.

The chain combines TRBV5-5 with TRBJ2-7; 9 nucleotides match TRBD2. The germline CDR1 and CDR2 sequences are SGHKS and YYEKEE (reference sequence). J was trimmed by 3 bases and V by 2 bases; bases with no gene match: 6. The CDR3 runs 15 residues. The CDR3: CASSLARGGRYEQYF. The CDR3 DNA follows: TGTGCCAGCAGCTTAGCGCGGGGGGGCCGCTACGAGCAGTACTTC.

The V call is TRBV18, the J call TRBJ1-3, with 7 bases aligning to TRBD1. CDR3 size: 16 residues. CDR1 is KGHSH and CDR2 is LQKENI in the germline V gene. The junction had 5 bases not matched to a gene; V was cut back by 1 base and J by 2 bases. Written as DNA, the CDR3 is TGTGCCAGCTCACCACGTTCAGGGGGAGCTGGAAACACCATATATTTT. Residues: CASSPRSGGAGNTIYF.

The chain carries TRBV7-2 and TRBJ1-2; TRBD1 is a possible D gene (5 bases). CDR3 length: 15 residues. Germline values: CDR1 SGHTA, CDR2 FQGNSA. Trimming removed 6 bases at V and 5 bases at J, with 19 bases between. The CDR3 sequence is CASSPASGGNYGYTF. The CDR3 nucleotides are TGTGCCAGCAGTCCCGCGTCGGGGGGAAATTATGGCTACACCTTC.

This chain connects TRBV30 to TRBJ1-3, with 7 nucleotides matching TRBD1. Trimming took 7 bases from V and 1 from J; bases not matched to a gene: 7. The CDR3 is made up of 14 amino acids. CDR1 is GTSNPN, CDR2 SVGIG, per germline (reference sequence). CDR3 protein: CAYIQQGSGNTIYF. The CDR3 DNA is TGTGCCTACATTCAACAGGGGTCTGGAAACACCATATATTTT.

The V and J genes are TRBV6-5 and TRBJ2-7; 7 bases line up with TRBD2. The CDR3 contains 13 residues. V dropped 5 bases and J dropped 2; count of bases not matched to a gene: 3. Germline CDR1 is MNHEY and CDR2 is SVGAGI. Written as DNA, the CDR3 is TGTGCCAGCAGTGTGGGAGGGACCTACGAGCAGTACTTC. It codes for CASSVGGTYEQYF.

This chain uses TRBV15 with TRBJ2-5, with TRBD2 identical over 9 bases. The CDR3 spans 16 residues. Germline V gene sequence: CDR1 LNHNV, CDR2 YYDKDF (reference sequence). After removal of 1 base from V and 2 bases from J, the junction contained 5 bases not matched to a gene. The CDR3, as DNA: TGTGCCACCAGCAGAGCGTCGACTAGCGGACAAGAGACCCAGTACTTC. Translated, it gives CATSRASTSGQETQYF.

The chain uses TRBV5-4 and TRBJ1-1, with D perhaps TRBD1 (6 bases). Germline loops: CDR1 SGHNT, CDR2 YYREEE (reference sequence). V was clipped by 4 bases and J by 1 base, with 8 bases between them. CDR3 length: 13 amino acids. CDR3 residues: CASSRQANTEAFF. The CDR3 DNA reads as TGTGCCAGCAGCCGACAGGCGAACACTGAAGCTTTCTTT.